This T cell receptor beta chain derives from a study of monozygotic twins with inflammatory bowel disease (dated by TCRdb to the late 2010s). About the study as a whole: The full study comprised 28 monozygotic twin pairs: nine German pairs (four IBD-concordant, five IBD-discordant) and 19 IBD-discordant Danish pairs. Each individual had, on average, about 151 000 unique TCRalpha sequences and 181 000 unique TCRbeta sequences available for analysis. The search for disease-associated traits relied mainly on comparing, within discordant pairs, IBD patients with their genetically identical healthy co-twins. Results and caveats for the whole study, not just this receptor: Measured by the inverse Simpson index, TCRbeta repertoire diversity was lower in IBD patients than in their healthy co-twins. Differing immunosuppressive treatments among patients may have added background noise and inter-individual variability to the repertoires. IBD patients shared fewer clonotypes with other individuals than healthy twins did, most markedly in patients showing signs of disease activity. The analysis was unable to tell different T cell subtypes apart. Repertoire similarity did not differ between concordant and discordant twins, which could be due to limited statistical power. The results gave no support for a single strong signal or clonotype linked to IBD.

The CDR3 sequence holds 14 residues, the cysteine and phenylalanine included. Nucleotide data are not available. The germline V gene specifies SGHTA as CDR1 and FQGNSA as CDR2. From each donor, a roughly 2.5 ml peripheral blood sample was collected into PAXgene tubes and kept at -80 degrees C. Without T cell sorting, total RNA was isolated from whole blood using the PAXgene blood miRNA kit on an automated QIAcube. Peripheral blood from monozygotic twin pairs concordant or discordant for inflammatory bowel disease was subjected to deep TCRalpha and TCRbeta repertoire profiling with unique molecular barcoding. Smoking habits were recorded for all twin pairs, and individuals were classified as current, former or never smokers. For this clonotype: Its target antigen remains unknown.

Library generation was performed with 5' RACE. The input for every TCR library was around 4,000 ng of total RNA. For each sample, cDNA synthesis with SMARTScribe reverse transcriptase was split into eight separate reactions. During cDNA synthesis, template switching was used to introduce unique molecular identifiers that contained a 6-nucleotide sample barcode. TCRalpha and TCRbeta cDNA was amplified by two nested PCRs of roughly 16 and 10 cycles, with bead purification after each PCR. Before amplification, the cDNA was both treated with uracil DNA-glycosylase and purified with the QIAquick PCR purification kit. The second PCR added Illumina TruSeq-compatible adapters along with sample-specific barcodes. TapeStation and Qubit were used to check library quality and concentration, and about 5.2 ng of each library went into the pool. Sequencing of pooled libraries was carried out on an Illumina HiSeq2500 single-index Rapid Run using 2 x 100 bp reads and custom sequencing primers. The original methods were these. MiGEC version 1.2.6 was used for UMI-based consensus assembly, which corrected PCR and sequencing errors. MiXCR version 2.1.1 handled V(D)J alignment, clonotype assembly and CDR3 extraction. Gene usage, clonotype sharing and MAIT/NKT TCR abundance were normalised by analysing the top 1000, 10 000 and 20 000 clonotypes per sample. After downsampling to 27 000 UMIs, diversity was calculated as the inverse Simpson index using the vegan R package. Statistical testing used paired Mann-Whitney U tests on the discordant twin pairs and applied Benjamini-Hochberg correction for multiple testing. After TCRdb reprocessed the reads, each CDR3 protein sequence was kept as one row, without DNA. TCRdb assigned the V and J calls; the authors' analysis was not used. The table for this sample shows some 200,000 distinct CDR3 sequences. The ten largest clones capture around 1.5% of the sample.

The receptor's source is a human donor with ulcerative colitis or Crohn's disease, or a healthy co-twin of an affected twin (not recorded which). The V and J segments used are TRBV7-2 and TRBJ1-4. Material: blood. The CDR3 reads as follows: CASSSPQLVEKLFF.